This T cell receptor (beta chain) was identified during a study of OX40 agonist ivuxolimab in advanced cancers. As for the study more broadly: The costimulatory receptor OX40 (CD134) was targeted by ivuxolimab, a fully human IgG2 agonistic monoclonal antibody. Intravenous ivuxolimab was administered to patients every 2 weeks at six dose levels: 0.01, 0.1, 0.3, 1.5, 3 and 10 mg/kg. Among the roughly 50 dose-escalation patients, 19 had hepatocellular carcinoma, 15 or so melanoma, 9 renal cell carcinoma and 9 head and neck cancer. In the dose-escalation cohort, nearly 85% of patients were male, and the mean age was roughly 60 years with a range of about 20 to 79. Prior anti-PD-1, anti-PD-L1 or anti-CTLA-4 therapy was permitted, and checkpoint inhibitors had been received by about 44% of dose-escalation patients. Partial responses occurred in three dose-escalation patients, of whom one had hepatocellular carcinoma and two had cutaneous melanoma. Peripheral TCRbeta sequencing was intended to test whether TCR sequence diversity was altered and clonal T-cell expansion was caused by ivuxolimab. The paper covers the monotherapy dose-escalation part of the phase I ivuxolimab trial, which included N ≈ 57 patients. Study-level results and caveats: At doses from 0.1 to 3.0 mg/kg, clonal expansion was seen in both CD4+ and CD8+ blood T cells between baseline and week 6. Low levels of normalized T-cell clonal expansion were also seen in some nonresponding patients. In partial responders in the 0.1-3.0 mg/kg groups, normalized peripheral clonal expansion was found to be among the lowest, especially among CD8+ T cells. Which antigens the clonally expanded peripheral T cells were specific for was not determined. After ivuxolimab, more expanded clones were found on average in CD8+ T cells than in CD4+ T cells.

According to the germline V gene, CDR1 reads SGHRS and CDR2 reads YFSETQ. Including cysteine and phenylalanine, the CDR3 has 16 amino acids. Only the CDR3 region is kept as DNA, spanning 48 bases read in frame from base 1. V lost 2 bases and J lost 0 bases; the stretch between them is 13 bases long. Patients with a history of autoimmune disease or receiving systemic immunosuppression were excluded from the trial. In every dose cohort, peripheral blood was drawn for TCR sequencing at baseline, cycle 4 day 1, and cycle 7 day 1. The samples were drawn from a first-in-human, open-label, multicenter phase I dose-escalation trial of ivuxolimab. The trial enrolled adults with locally advanced or metastatic head and neck squamous cell, hepatocellular, melanoma or renal cell carcinoma. CD4+ and CD8+ T cells were sorted separately from peripheral blood before TCR sequencing. With regard to this clone: Its antigen is currently not known. Qualities for individual bases were not recorded, and no much larger clone is one base off.

Genomic DNA was extracted from sorted cells for sequencing of the TCRbeta CDR3 region. The immunoSEQ Assay was used for sequencing of TCRbeta CDR3 regions. This is the immuneACCESS table as TCRdb keeps it, with only in-frame sequences that have V and J called. A part of the clones is gone; compared with another copy, unresolved V genes explain less than half, and the rest is unexplained. The sample table shows more than 85,000 clones, and roughly 87% are seen once. About 0.5% of the sample is in the top ten clones. The sequence links TRBV5-1 to TRBJ2-3; the D call could be TRBD1 or TRBD2, with each sharing 6 bases. The starting material was CD4+ or CD8+ T cells sorted from blood, obtained in a trial of the OX40 agonist ivuxolimab. The sequence derives from an adult with an advanced solid tumor such as melanoma, head and neck, liver or kidney cancer. The CDR3 amino acid sequence is: CASSLIAGQSTDTQYF. DNA sequence: TGCGCCAGCAGCTTAATCGCGGGACAAAGCACAGATACGCAGTATTTT. The entire variable domain, with the stretches around the CDR3 drawn from the reference TRBV5-1 and TRBJ2-3 proteins, is KAGVTQTPRYLIKTRGQQVTLSCSPISGHRSVSWYQQTPGQGLQFLFEYFSETQRNKGNFPGRFSGRQFSNSRSEMNVSTLELGDSALYLCASSLIAGQSTDTQYFGPGTRLTVL.